The 28 T cell receptor beta chains below all came from one sample that was sequenced in a study of breast tumors, draining lymph nodes, adjacent tissues. TCRdb re-derived calls from the multiplex PCR reads in MiXCR, one entry per CDR3 protein. The sample comprises fewer than 15,000 distinct CDR3 sequences, around 50% of which are singletons, and under 35% rests with the top ten. Material for sequencing was tumor-adjacent breast tissue. The receptors were sampled from a female donor with breast cancer. Some clones in this sample may be carry-over from other donors' samples.

Written as DNA, the CDR3 is TGTGCCAGCAGCCTTTCAACGGGACAGCCCCAGCATTTT. Protein product: CASSLSTGQPQHF. This rearrangement joins TRBV14 to TRBJ1-5; D unresolved. Trimming took off 4 bases at V and 7 bases at J, with 11 bases between the two ends. Germline loops: CDR1 SGHDN, CDR2 FVKESK. CDR3 length: 13 residues.

The chain couples TRBV4-1 to TRBJ2-5; TRBD2 agrees at 15 bases. V dropped 8 bases and J dropped 5; count of bases not matched to a gene: 6. From germline, CDR1 is MGHRA and CDR2 YSYEKL. The CDR3 length is 15 residues. The CDR3 loop reads CASSGLAGGPETQYF. The CDR3 bases are TGCGCCAGCTCCGGACTAGCGGGAGGGCCGGAGACCCAGTACTTC.

This clonotype was seen at least ten times. The V gene is TRBV6-5, the J gene TRBJ2-7; D perhaps matches TRBD2 (6 bases). CDR3 size: 14 residues. Trimming took 7 bases from V and 0 from J, leaving 13 bases between them. Germline values: CDR1 MNHEY, CDR2 SVGAGI. The CDR3 nucleotides read TGTGCCAGCACGCTAGCGCCGAGCTCCTACGAGCAGTACTTC. Translated, it gives CASTLAPSSYEQYF.

In its sample, this clonotype was seen many times. V gene TRBV5-1 combines with J gene TRBJ2-2; the match to TRBD1 covers 8 bases. The CDR3 sequence is 15 residues long. V shed 4 bases, J shed 5 bases, and the junction held 7 bases outside the gene matches. The V gene's germline CDR1 is SGHRS and CDR2 YFSETQ. The CDR3: CASSDQGALTGELFF. The CDR3 DNA follows: TGCGCCAGCAGCGACCAGGGGGCCCTAACCGGGGAGCTGTTTTTT.

CDR3 nucleotide sequence: TGCAGCGTTGGTCGGACTAGCGGCTCCTACGAGCAGTACTTC. Protein product: CSVGRTSGSYEQYF. The V call is TRBV29-1, the J call TRBJ2-7; 10 nucleotides align to TRBD2. V shed 4 bases and J 0 bases; nucleotides not matched to a gene: 3. CDR1 is SQVTM and CDR2 is ANQGSEA in the germline V gene. The length of the CDR3 is 14 residues.

In this sample, this clonotype turned up many times. V and J are TRBV6-2 or TRBV6-3 and TRBJ2-5; weak D call: TRBD2 (7 bases). The CDR3 contains 14 residues. The V end was cut by 8 bases, the J end by 2 bases, with 15 bases between. CDR1 is MNHEY, CDR2 SVGEGT, per germline. DNA for the CDR3: TGTGCCAGCCGAAGGGGAGGGGGGCAAGAGACCCAGTACTTC. Translated: CASRRGGGQETQYF.

The V call is TRBV20-1, the J call TRBJ1-3; the match to TRBD1 covers 9 bases. V was pared by 3 bases and J by 6 bases, with 3 bases of the junction left unmatched. This CDR3 is 13 amino acids long. The V gene's germline CDR1 is DFQATT and CDR2 SNEGSKA (reference sequence). The CDR3 coding sequence is TGCAGTGCTAGGGGACAGGGTTCAAACACCATATATTTT. Amino acid sequence: CSARGQGSNTIYF.

At least ten counts were recorded for this clonotype. This chain connects TRBV27 to TRBJ2-7; TRBD1 matches 7 bases. The germline V gene encodes CDR1 MNHEY and CDR2 SMNVEV (reference sequence). The CDR3 consists of 15 residues. J was trimmed by 6 bases and V by 5 bases; bases with no gene match: 13. Here the CDR3 reads CASSTRQGRLVEQYF. CDR3 in DNA: TGTGCCAGCAGTACTCGACAGGGTAGGTTAGTCGAGCAGTACTTC.

In this sample, this clonotype turned up many times. The chain has TRBV29-1 and TRBJ2-5; D is undetermined. The germline CDR1 and CDR2 sequences are SQVTM and ANQGSEA. With 7 bases removed from V and 5 bases from J, the gap between germline ends came to 8 bases. The CDR3 length is 10 residues. CDR3 bases: TGCAGCGGGGAATGGGAGACCCAGTACTTC. The encoded protein is CSGEWETQYF. Full variable domain (missing parts from reference TRBV29-1 and TRBJ2-5): SAVISQKPSRDICQRGTSLTIQCQVDSQVTMMFWYRQQPGQSLTLIATANQGSEATYESGFVIDKFPISRPNLTFSTLTVSNMSPEDSSIYLCSGEWETQYFGPGTRLLVL.

This clonotype occurred once. The chain has TRBV20-1 and TRBJ1-2; D is possibly TRBD1 (6 bases). This CDR3 region has 10 residues. The germline gives CDR1 DFQATT, CDR2 SNEGSKA (reference sequence). The V end was cut by 6 bases, the J end by 4 bases, with 6 bases between. CDR3 loop: CSAQGYGYTF. The CDR3 DNA reads as TGCAGTGCACAGGGCTATGGCTACACCTTC.

This chain connects TRBV6-5 to TRBJ1-2; 8 nucleotides match TRBD1. CDR1 is MNHEY and CDR2 is SVGAGI in the germline V gene. V lost 5 bases, J lost 2 bases, and 13 bases stayed unmatched. There are 17 residues in the CDR3. As DNA, the CDR3 is TGTGCCAGCAGTCCTGTTACCGGGACAGGTACGAACTATGGCTACACCTTC. Translated: CASSPVTGTGTNYGYTF.

Here the CDR3 DNA reads TGTGCCAGCAGCCCTCAACCGGGACTCCTCAATTCACCCCTCCACTTT. Residues: CASSPQPGLLNSPLHF. The chain joins TRBV11-1 to TRBJ1-6; TRBD1 might be the D (5 bases). This CDR3 comprises 16 residues. Per germline, CDR1 SGHAT and CDR2 FQDESV (reference sequence). Trimming cost V 5 bases and J 7 bases, with 18 bases left between them.

The chain combines TRBV10-2 with TRBJ1-2; D unresolved. This CDR3 region has 13 residues. Germline loops: CDR1 WSHSY, CDR2 SAAADI. The V end was cut by 6 bases, the J end by 0 bases, with 8 bases between. In DNA form, the CDR3 reads TGCGCCAGCAGGAGCCCAGCTAACTATGGCTACACCTTC. Amino acids: CASRSPANYGYTF.

This clonotype came up once. The gene calls are TRBV12-3 or TRBV12-4 and TRBJ1-5; 7 nucleotides match TRBD1. This CDR3 has 15 residues. J was trimmed by 1 base and V by 0 bases; bases with no gene match: 0. The CDR3 DNA follows: TGTGCCAGCAGTTTAGCAGGGGGCAGCAATCAGCCCCAGCATTTT. It is translated as CASSLAGGSNQPQHF.

This clonotype ranks as medium-sized. The J gene is TRBJ2-1, the V gene TRBV5-8; D perhaps matches TRBD2 (6 bases). The V gene's germline CDR1 is SGHTS and CDR2 YDEGEE. The CDR3 covers 15 residues. V gave up 4 bases and J gave up 2 bases, with 13 bases separating them. The CDR3 sequence: CASSIDGSAYNEQFF. CDR3 bases: TGTGCCAGCAGCATCGACGGGAGTGCCTACAATGAGCAGTTCTTC.

This chain joins TRBV9 and TRBJ2-1; 16 nucleotides match TRBD2. Germline V lookup: CDR1 SGDLS, CDR2 YYNGEE. The CDR3 extends over 17 amino acids. The V and J ends lost 3 bases and 7 bases, in that order; junction bases with no gene match: 7. The CDR3 nucleotides read TGTGCCAGCAGCGCTTACGGGACTAGCGGGGGGGTTAATGAGCAGTTCTTC. Encoded protein: CASSAYGTSGGVNEQFF. Complete variable domain (other parts from reference TRBV9 and TRBJ2-1): DSGVTQTPKHLITATGQRVTLRCSPRSGDLSVYWYQQSLDQGLQFLIQYYNGEERAKGNILERFSAQQFPDLHSELNLSSLELGDSALYFCASSAYGTSGGVNEQFFGPGTRLTVL.

This clonotype came up many times. This rearrangement joins TRBV6-2 or TRBV6-3 to TRBJ2-6; unclear D gene. Between the trimmed V and J ends, which lost 10 bases and 0 bases, there was a span of 7 bases. Germline loops: CDR1 MNHEY, CDR2 SVGEGT. This CDR3 comprises 13 residues. CDR3 region: CATSTSGANVLTF. DNA for the CDR3: TGTGCCACGTCAACCTCTGGGGCCAACGTCCTGACTTTC.

This clonotype showed up many times. The J gene is TRBJ1-5, the V gene TRBV2; no definite D call. Trimming left V 4 bases short and J 1 base short, with 5 bases between. CDR1 and CDR2 (germline): SNHLY, FYNNEI. The CDR3 has 13 amino acids. In DNA, the CDR3 is TGTGCCAGCAGTGTTAAGAGCAATCAGCCCCAGCATTTT. Its translation: CASSVKSNQPQHF.

DNA of the CDR3: TGTGCCAGCAGTCATCGGGAGGGTGTCAGCACAGATACGCAGTATTTT. This sequence encodes CASSHREGVSTDTQYF. This chain connects TRBV13 to TRBJ2-3, with 8 bases matching TRBD2. This CDR3 contains 16 residues. Germline assignment: CDR1 PRHDT and CDR2 FYEKMQ (reference sequence). V lost 6 bases and J lost 0; bases outside the gene matches: 8.

The chain couples TRBV6-6 to TRBJ1-2; a possible D gene is TRBD1 (5 bases). The CDR3 contains 13 residues. V was trimmed by 5 bases and J by 2 bases, leaving 9 bases between them. CDR1 MNHNY and CDR2 SVGAGI come from the germline V gene (reference sequence). The CDR3: CASSLGTNYGYTF. CDR3 nucleotide sequence: TGTGCCAGCAGTCTGGGGACCAACTATGGCTACACCTTC.

This clonotype is medium-sized by share. The rearrangement links TRBV20-1 to TRBJ1-2; TRBD1 matches at 7 bases. This CDR3 spans 14 amino acids. J gave up 12 bases and V 0 bases, and 13 bases lay outside the gene matches. Germline-derived CDR1 and CDR2 are DFQATT and SNEGSKA (reference sequence). The CDR3 region has the DNA TGCAGTGCTAGAGATCCTGAGAGACAGGGATCCCACACCTTC. The encoded protein is CSARDPERQGSHTF.

This sequence joins TRBV7-9 and TRBJ2-7; tentative D call: TRBD2 (6 bases). V was shortened by 8 bases and J by 0 bases, with 11 bases between the two germline ends. The CDR3 has 13 amino acids. The germline CDR1 and CDR2 sequences are SEHNR and FQNEAQ (reference sequence). CDR3: CASRDSLSYEQYF. The CDR3 DNA sequence: TGTGCCAGCCGGGACTCGCTCTCCTACGAGCAGTACTTC. Based on the CDR3 plus reference TRBV7-9 and TRBJ2-7, the full variable domain is DTGVSQNPRHKITKRGQNVTFRCDPISEHNRLYWYRQTLGQGPEFLTYFQNEAQLEKSRLLSDRFSAERPKGSFSTLEIQRTEQGDSAMYLCASRDSLSYEQYFGPGTRLTVT.

This clonotype is labeled hyperexpanded. V usage is TRBV20-1 and J usage is TRBJ1-2, with TRBD1 matching 9 bases. The CDR3 has 12 residues. Germline V gene sequence: CDR1 DFQATT, CDR2 SNEGSKA (reference sequence). The trim removed 4 bases at V and 5 bases at J, leaving 2 bases unmatched. In nucleotides, the CDR3 is TGCAGTGCTAAAGACAGGGGGTATGGCTACACCTTC. Encoded protein: CSAKDRGYGYTF.

The chain employs TRBV24-1 and TRBJ2-1; 10 bases line up with TRBD1. With V trimmed by 1 base and J by 4 bases, 3 bases remained unmatched. The CDR3 covers 16 residues. Germline values: CDR1 KGHDR, CDR2 SFDVKD. CDR3 region: CATSDFGQGGYNEQFF. In DNA form, the CDR3 reads TGTGCCACCAGTGATTTCGGACAGGGGGGTTACAATGAGCAGTTCTTC.

This clonotype was seen ten or more times. A much larger clonotype is one base distant, so this may be a read error. This sequence joins TRBV9 and TRBJ1-2; TRBD1 matches at 8 bases. This CDR3 is 15 amino acids long. Germline V CDR1 and CDR2: SGDLS, YYNGEE. The CDR3 DNA follows: TGTGCCAGCAGCGTAGTCCCAGGGGGCGGAGAAGGCTCCACCTTC. It specifies CASSVVPGGGEGSTF.

The J gene is TRBJ2-1, the V gene TRBV7-3, with 8 positions matching TRBD2. This CDR3 is built from 16 residues. The V gene end was trimmed by 4 bases and the J gene end by 0 bases; junction bases not matched to a gene: 5. Germline V CDR1 and CDR2: SGHTA, FQGTGA. CDR3 loop: CASSSIAGSSYNEQFF. The CDR3 DNA follows: TGTGCCAGCAGCTCCATAGCGGGAAGCTCCTACAATGAGCAGTTCTTC.

This clonotype was recorded many times. The chain combines TRBV30 with TRBJ1-1, with D uncertain. Germline CDR1 GTSNPN, CDR2 SVGIG (reference sequence). The CDR3 is 15 amino acids. Trimming cost V 1 base and J 0 bases, with 12 bases left between them. The CDR3 reads CAWSAGRRMNTEAFF. The CDR3 DNA follows: TGTGCCTGGAGTGCTGGGAGGAGAATGAACACTGAAGCTTTCTTT.

This clonotype was counted once. The chain uses TRBV5-1 and TRBJ2-7; no definite D call. Germline lookup yields CDR1 SGHRS and CDR2 YFSETQ. There are 12 residues in the CDR3. Trimming took off 1 base at V and 3 bases at J, with 5 bases between the two ends. The CDR3 nucleotides are TGCGCCAGCAGCTTGTTGGGCTACGAGCAGTACTTC. Translating gives CASSLLGYEQYF.